Listed below are T cell receptor beta chains from one sample, sequenced in a study of cytomegalovirus exposure and HLA in healthy donors. The assay was immunoSEQ multiplex PCR, and TCRdb's table has in-frame clones only and misses some. This sample contains roughly 70,000 clones. Specimen: PBMCs. Every receptor here comes from a man aged 35-49 years in good health and CMV-seronegative. The CDR3 runs from the conserved cysteine through the conserved F or W. Each record gives: J gene, V gene, D gene, CDR3 DNA, CDR3 protein. D genes are given only for firm matches.

>TRBJ1-1|TRBV7-9|-
TGTGCCAGCAGCTTGACAGCCCAGAACACTGAAGCTTTCTTT
CASSLTAQNTEAFF
>TRBJ1-4|TRBV7-8|-
TGTGCCAGCAGCTTAGGTGGCAGGCAGGGAAAACTGTTTTTT
CASSLGGRQGKLFF
>TRBJ2-5|TRBV7-9|TRBD1
TGTGCCAGCAGCGCCGTTTTTTGGACAGGGGAAGAGACCCAGTACTTC
CASSAVFWTGEETQYF
>TRBJ1-2|TRBV5-1|-
TGCGCCAGCGGAGAACTTCCGTCCTATGGCTACACCTTC
CASGELPSYGYTF
>TRBJ2-6|TRBV7-9|TRBD1
TGTGCCAGCAGAGGTAGGACAGGGCTTCTCTCTGGGGCCAACGTCCTGACTTTC
CASRGRTGLLSGANVLTF
>TRBJ2-3|TRBV19|TRBD2
TGTGCCAGTAGTATACAGCGGGGGCTTCACACAGATACGCAGTATTTT
CASSIQRGLHTDTQYF
>TRBJ2-3|TRBV6-1|-
TGTGCCAGCAGTGAAGCCCTAGCGACAGATACGCAGTATTTT
CASSEALATDTQYF
>TRBJ2-7|TRBV11-2|TRBD1
TGTGCCAGCAGGATGGGACAGGGCGGCTACGAGCAGTACTTC
CASRMGQGGYEQYF
>TRBJ2-1|TRBV7-2|-
TGTGCCAGCAGCTCAGGACTCCCAGCCAATGAGCAGTTCTTC
CASSSGLPANEQFF
>TRBJ1-1|TRBV9|-
TGTGCCAGCAGCGTTCGTAGTACGGGTATGGCTTTCTTT
CASSVRSTGMAFF
>TRBJ1-3|TRBV13|TRBD1
TGTGCCAGCAGCTCGTCCCGGGACAGGGGTTCAGGAAACACCATATATTTT
CASSSSRDRGSGNTIYF
>TRBJ1-4|TRBV5-1|-
TGCGCCAGCAGCTTGGGAGGGGATACGCAGGGGACTAATGAAAAACTGTTTTTT
CASSLGGDTQGTNEKLFF
>TRBJ1-2|TRBV29-1|-
TGCAGCGTCCTCGGGGACATAAAGACGAACTATGGCTACACCTTC
CSVLGDIKTNYGYTF
>TRBJ2-1|TRBV18|-
TGTGCCAGCTCACCAAATTCCGGACTGGACAATGAGCAGTTCTTC
CASSPNSGLDNEQFF
>TRBJ2-1|TRBV30|TRBD1
TGTGCCTGGGGGTTCGGACAGGGCAAAACATCGAGCTCCTACAATGAGCAGTTCTTC
CAWGFGQGKTSSSYNEQFF
>TRBJ1-2|TRBV2|TRBD1
TGTGCCAGCGGCTTCTTGTTACAGGGGGCGCGGGGCTACACCTTC
CASGFLLQGARGYTF
>TRBJ2-2|TRBV9|TRBD2
TGTGCCAGCAGCGTCACCGGTAGCGGGACATCAAAGATAAACACCGGGGAGCTGTTTTTT
CASSVTGSGTSKINTGELFF
>TRBJ1-5|TRBV19|-
TGTGCCAGTAGTGGTGCCAGTAGCAATCAGCCCCAGCATTTT
CASSGASSNQPQHF
>TRBJ1-1|TRBV28|TRBD1
TGTGCCAGCAGATCGGGACAGATGAACACTGAAGCTTTCTTT
CASRSGQMNTEAFF